The rows below give T cell receptor beta chains drawn from one sample of a study of shared clonotypes between healthy human individuals. Data came from immunoSEQ multiplex PCR; TCRdb stores just in-frame clones and leaves some out. The sample contains hundreds of thousands of clones, less than 85% of which appear only once. The material sequenced was memory CD4+ T cells sorted from blood. All receptors derive from a woman aged 25 to 45 in good health. The CDR3 runs from the conserved cysteine through the conserved F or W. D genes are given only for firm matches. Size tells how often a clone was seen (once, few, many) or the class of an expanded clone, and some rows leave it out.

V gene: TRBV12-5
CDR3 length: 11
J gene: TRBJ1-1
D gene: NA
clone size: few
CDR3 DNA: TGTGCTAGTGGTTCAAGGGGGGAAGCTTTCTTT
CDR3 protein: CASGSRGEAFF

V gene: TRBV19
CDR3 length: 15
J gene: TRBJ1-5
D gene: NA
clone size: NA
CDR3 DNA: TGTGCCAGTAGCCCCCCCGGGAGGAGAAATCAGCCCCAGCATTTT
CDR3 protein: CASSPPGRRNQPQHF

V gene: TRBV5-1
CDR3 length: 14
J gene: TRBJ1-2
D gene: TRBD1
clone size: NA
CDR3 DNA: TGCGCCAGCAGCTTGGACAGGGGGCGGGATGGCTACACCTTC
CDR3 protein: CASSLDRGRDGYTF

V gene: TRBV28
CDR3 length: 13
J gene: TRBJ1-3
D gene: NA
clone size: NA
CDR3 DNA: TGTGCCAGCATAACCGACTCTGGAAACACCATATATTTT
CDR3 protein: CASITDSGNTIYF

V gene: TRBV7-3
CDR3 length: 20
J gene: TRBJ1-5
D gene: NA
clone size: NA
CDR3 DNA: TGTGCCAGCCGACTCCATGACCGGAAGTTGGGGGCGCCATTCCGTCAGCCCCAGCATTTT
CDR3 protein: CASRLHDRKLGAPFRQPQHF

V gene: TRBV13
CDR3 length: 13
J gene: TRBJ2-3
D gene: NA
clone size: NA
CDR3 DNA: TGTGCCAGCAGCTCGAGGGAGACAGATACGCAGTATTTT
CDR3 protein: CASSSRETDTQYF

V gene: TRBV6-1
CDR3 length: 15
J gene: TRBJ1-5
D gene: NA
clone size: NA
CDR3 DNA: TGTGCCAGCAGGGCCCCGGGGGCTAACAATCAGCCCCAGCATTTT
CDR3 protein: CASRAPGANNQPQHF

V gene: TRBV7-9
CDR3 length: 15
J gene: TRBJ1-5
D gene: NA
clone size: once
CDR3 DNA: TGTGCCAGCAGCTTAGCGGGGACTGAAAATCAGCCCCAGCATTTT
CDR3 protein: CASSLAGTENQPQHF

V gene: TRBV28
CDR3 length: 16
J gene: TRBJ2-3
D gene: TRBD2
clone size: NA
CDR3 DNA: TGTGCCAGCAGTTTGAGGGCGGGAGGAACCCCAGATACGCAGTATTTT
CDR3 protein: CASSLRAGGTPDTQYF

V gene: TRBV5-4
CDR3 length: 15
J gene: TRBJ2-5
D gene: NA
clone size: once
CDR3 DNA: TGTGCCAGCAGCTTGGTGGTTAACGGGCAAGAGACCCAGTACTTC
CDR3 protein: CASSLVVNGQETQYF

V gene: TRBV6-5
CDR3 length: 14
J gene: TRBJ2-7
D gene: NA
clone size: NA
CDR3 DNA: TGTGCCAGCAGTTACCGGGGAGCCGGGAACGAGCAGTACTTC
CDR3 protein: CASSYRGAGNEQYF

V gene: TRBV19
CDR3 length: 13
J gene: TRBJ2-2
D gene: NA
clone size: NA
CDR3 DNA: TGTGCCAGTAGTATAGTGGGCACCGGGGAGCTGTTTTTT
CDR3 protein: CASSIVGTGELFF

V gene: TRBV21-1
CDR3 length: 16
J gene: TRBJ2-2
D gene: NA
clone size: NA
CDR3 DNA: TGTGCCCTACTGGAGGCCGGGACAGGGGGTACCGGGGAGCTGTTTTTT
CDR3 protein: CALLEAGTGGTGELFF